This TCR beta chain derives from a study of blood T cell repertoires in COVID-19. Overall study context: Samples of COVID-19 (acute and convalescent) were obtained from the United States, Italy and Spain. PBMCs, B-cell-depleted T cells, or T cells were the source of the cDNA or gDNA that made up the material.

This CDR3 has 15 amino acids. The germline V gene encodes CDR1 MNHEY and CDR2 SVGAGI. The V and J ends lost 0 bases and 8 bases respectively, with 16 bases between them. In terms of age and location, participants ranged from about 18 to 95 years and lived in about 25 US areas. Method: immunoSEQ multiplex PCR; TCRdb's copy keeps in-frame clones and lacks some. Of just over 80,000 clones in the sample, around 89% were seen once. V is TRBV6-5 and J is TRBJ1-2; a weak D match, TRBD1 (6 bases). Sequenced material: PBMCs or T cells enriched from blood (not recorded which). The source of this sequence is a woman aged 50 to 65 with acute COVID-19. CDR3 sequence reads: CASSYSGGGGWGYTF. For the CDR3, the DNA is TGTGCCAGCAGTTACTCGGGAGGGGGAGGCTGGGGCTACACCTTC.